Presented here are 18 T cell receptor beta chains from one specimen sequenced in a study of blood T cell repertoires in COVID-19. Clones were sequenced by immunoSEQ multiplex PCR, and TCRdb holds only the in-frame ones, with some missing. The sample carries some 160,000 clones, 80% to 90% recorded once. The source material was peripheral blood. These TCRs come from a woman in her 70s with acute or convalescent COVID-19.

V usage is TRBV5-6 and J usage is TRBJ1-1; 9 nucleotides match TRBD1. The CDR3 loop spans 15 amino acids. CDR1 and CDR2 from the germline V gene are SGHDT and YYEEEE. V was clipped by 3 bases and J by 7 bases; unmatched bases: 10. DNA of the CDR3: TGTGCCAGCAGCTCCACAGGGGGCCCCTCCGGTGAAGCTTTCTTT. Translating gives CASSSTGGPSGEAFF.

The rearrangement joins TRBV21-1 to TRBJ2-7; TRBD1 is taken as the D call from the table, unchecked against the DNA. TRBV21-1 is assigned pseudogene status. The CDR3 is 15 residues long. The CDR3: CASSARQGAAYEQYF. The CDR3 coding sequence is TGTGCCAGCAGCGCACGACAGGGTGCGGCCTACGAGCAGTACTTC.

This chain joins TRBV28 and TRBJ2-5, with D perhaps TRBD1 (6 bases). Trimming cost V 6 bases and J 5 bases, with 25 bases left between them. The CDR3 has 17 residues. The germline gives CDR1 MDHEN, CDR2 SYDVKM. CDR3: CASRRRRRKVQGETQYF. CDR3 sequence (DNA): TGTGCCAGCAGGCGGAGAAGGAGGAAGGTCCAGGGGGAGACCCAGTACTTC.

The chain combines TRBV4-1 with TRBJ2-2; D is unclear. Germline CDR1 MGHRA, CDR2 YSYEKL. V lost 1 base to trimming and J lost 3 bases, with 9 bases between them. CDR3 size: 15 residues. CDR3 sequence: CASSQVTAYTGELFF. CDR3 coding DNA: TGCGCCAGCAGCCAAGTTACCGCGTACACCGGGGAGCTGTTTTTT.

The V call is TRBV27, the J call TRBJ2-1, with D possibly TRBD2 on 5 matching bases. This CDR3 is 16 amino acids long. The germline gives CDR1 MNHEY, CDR2 SMNVEV (reference sequence). The germline V and J ends were trimmed by 3 bases and 1 base, with 13 bases remaining between them. CDR3: CASSFLAGPSYNEQFF. DNA of the CDR3: TGTGCCAGCAGTTTTTTGGCGGGCCCGTCCTACAATGAGCAGTTCTTC.

The chain employs TRBV7-8 and TRBJ1-3, with no clear D. V lost 2 bases to trimming and J lost 4 bases, with 12 bases between them. The length of the CDR3 is 15 residues. CDR1 is SGHVS and CDR2 is FQNEAQ in the germline V gene. For the CDR3, the DNA is TGTGCCAGCAGCTTACACGCGGCAATGGGAAACACCATATATTTT. It specifies CASSLHAAMGNTIYF.

This chain uses TRBV24-1 with TRBJ1-1; 8 positions match TRBD1. The CDR3 is made up of 14 amino acids. V was clipped by 7 bases and J by 1 base; unmatched bases: 4. Per the germline V gene, CDR1 is KGHDR and CDR2 is SFDVKD. The CDR3 sequence is CATRSGQANTEAFF. CDR3 bases: TGTGCCACCAGATCGGGACAGGCGAACACTGAAGCTTTCTTT.

The chain recombines TRBV6-1 with TRBJ2-7; unclear D gene. V was shortened by 3 bases and J by 0 bases, with 6 bases between the two germline ends. The CDR3 has 13 residues. From germline, CDR1 is MNHNS and CDR2 SASEGT. The chain's CDR3 is CASSDLPSYEQYF. The CDR3, as DNA: TGTGCCAGCAGTGACCTACCCTCCTACGAGCAGTACTTC.

V and J are TRBV3-1 (or the pseudogene TRBV3-2) and TRBJ1-1, with TRBD1 matching 7 bases. This CDR3 is built from 13 residues. V lost 0 bases and J lost 11; bases outside the gene matches: 6. CDR1 is LGHDT, CDR2 YNNKEL, per germline (reference sequence). CDR3 coding DNA: TGTGCCAGCAGCCAAGAGCGGCTCAGGGGGGCTTTCTTT. This translates into CASSQERLRGAFF.

The chain links TRBV5-4 to TRBJ1-6; D may be TRBD1 (5 bases). Trimming left V 1 base short and J 0 bases short, with 8 bases between. The V gene's germline CDR1 is SGHNT and CDR2 YYREEE (reference sequence). There are 16 residues in the CDR3. Here the CDR3 reads CASSLFQGSYNSPLHF. The DNA of the CDR3 is TGTGCCAGCAGCTTGTTTCAGGGCTCCTATAATTCACCCCTCCACTTT.

Comments on this clone: The junction differs from germline at one of its ends, possibly a read error. The rearrangement uses TRBV20-1 and TRBJ1-2, with TRBD1 matching 7 bases. The germline CDR1 and CDR2 sequences are DFQATT and SNEGSKA (reference sequence). The CDR3 is made up of 11 amino acids. CDR3 sequence reads: CSARSDREFLF. For the CDR3, the DNA is TGCAGTGCTAGATCCGACAGGGAATTTCTTTTC.

The V call is TRBV2, the J call TRBJ2-7; 12 nucleotides agree with TRBD2. CDR3 length: 13 amino acids. Per the germline V gene, CDR1 is SNHLY and CDR2 is FYNNEI. Trimming removed 8 bases from V and 6 bases from J; junction bases left unmatched: 5. CDR3 protein: CASVGLAGTEQYF. CDR3 DNA sequence: TGTGCCAGCGTAGGACTAGCGGGGACCGAGCAGTACTTC.

The rearrangement joins TRBV3-1 (or the pseudogene TRBV3-2) to TRBJ2-1; no firm D call. This CDR3 is built from 15 residues. Germline lookup yields CDR1 LGHDT and CDR2 YNNKEL (reference sequence). The V gene lost 0 bases and the J gene lost 9 bases, with 15 bases spanning the gap. The CDR3 nucleotides read TGTGCCAGCAGCCAAGATCCTAACCTAGGTCGTGAGCAGTTCTTC. The encoded protein is CASSQDPNLGREQFF.

DNA for the CDR3: TGCGCCAGCAGCCAAGGGACAGGGCGAGATTCACCCCTCCACTTT. Translated: CASSQGTGRDSPLHF. The chain employs TRBV4-3 and TRBJ1-6; 8 bases align to TRBD1. This CDR3 is 15 amino acids long. J was trimmed by 8 bases and V by 1 base; bases with no gene match: 4. Germline lookup yields CDR1 LGHNA and CDR2 YSLEER.

The chain has TRBV5-1 and TRBJ2-1; perhaps TRBD2 as D (5 bases). Trimming shortened V by 0 bases and J by 0 bases, and 7 bases separated the two germline ends. Looked up from germline, CDR1 is SGHRS and CDR2 is YFSETQ. The CDR3 totals 15 residues. The CDR3, as DNA: TGCGCCAGCAGCTTGGTGCGGGCCTCCTACAATGAGCAGTTCTTC. Protein sequence: CASSLVRASYNEQFF. The variable domain in full, completed from reference TRBV5-1 and TRBJ2-1, reads KAGVTQTPRYLIKTRGQQVTLSCSPISGHRSVSWYQQTPGQGLQFLFEYFSETQRNKGNFPGRFSGRQFSNSRSEMNVSTLELGDSALYLCASSLVRASYNEQFFGPGTRLTVL.

The chain is built from TRBV5-1 and TRBJ2-5; D unclear. V lost 1 base, J lost 5 bases, and 9 bases lay in between. The CDR3 has 13 amino acids. Germline-derived CDR1 and CDR2 are SGHRS and YFSETQ. CDR3 in amino acids: CASSLRPGETQYF. The CDR3 DNA reads TGCGCCAGCAGCTTGAGACCCGGGGAGACCCAGTACTTC.

The genes are TRBV4-2 and TRBJ1-2; 10 bases match TRBD1. V lost 3 bases, J lost 5 bases, and 6 bases stayed unmatched. Germline V CDR1 and CDR2: LGHNA, YNFKEQ. The CDR3 spans 15 residues. The CDR3 DNA reads TGTGCCAGCAGCCAGGAGACAGGGGGCGCATATGGCTACACCTTC. This codes for CASSQETGGAYGYTF.

This chain connects TRBV24-1 to TRBJ1-2, with 11 bases fitting TRBD1. The CDR3 loop spans 15 amino acids. Germline trimming cut 4 bases from V and 6 bases from J; bases unmatched to any gene: 6. CDR1 is KGHDR and CDR2 is SFDVKD in the germline V gene. CDR3 region: CATSEERTGGNGYTF. CDR3 nucleotide sequence: TGTGCCACCAGTGAGGAGAGGACAGGGGGCAATGGCTACACCTTC.